Shown below are 17 T cell receptor beta chains from a single sample sequenced in a study of beta chain features in type 1 diabetes. The authors reverse transcribed all of the isolated RNA, so sequencing captured expressed TCRB transcripts. Using immunoSEQ multiplex PCR, the repertoire was profiled, and TCRdb retains in-frame clones only, with some absent. The table lists about 210,000 clones, 9.5% to 13% of them singletons. Material: central memory CD4+ T cells from blood. The receptors were sampled from a man aged 18 to 30 in good health.

The V call is TRBV30, the J call TRBJ2-7, with D perhaps matching TRBD1 (5 bases). The CDR3 is 14 residues long. V was shortened by 0 bases and J by 3 bases, with 12 bases between the two germline ends. CDR1 is GTSNPN, CDR2 SVGIG, per germline (reference sequence). CDR3 DNA sequence: TGTGCCTGGAGTGTCGCCGGCAGGGTCTACGAGCAGTACTTC. Translation gives CAWSVAGRVYEQYF.

This clone was observed a handful of times. The genes are TRBV27 and TRBJ1-1, with D unresolved. Trimming cost V 10 bases and J 5 bases, with 17 bases left between them. The germline CDR1 and CDR2 sequences are MNHEY and SMNVEV (reference sequence). This CDR3 contains 13 residues. The CDR3 loop reads CATTKSAGTEAFF. The CDR3 DNA is TGTGCCACCACTAAGAGCGCGGGGACTGAAGCTTTCTTT.

The sample holds many counts of this clone. The chain carries TRBV15 and TRBJ2-5; a weak D match, TRBD1 (5 bases). The CDR3 length is 18 residues. V was shortened by 0 bases and J by 5 bases, with 22 bases between the two germline ends. Germline V CDR1 and CDR2: LNHNV, YYDKDF (reference sequence). The DNA of the CDR3 is TGTGCCACCAGCAGAGATTTTCTGTTTAGGGGTTCTGGGGAGACCCAGTACTTC. This encodes CATSRDFLFRGSGETQYF.

This clone has more than one count but fewer than ten. The rearrangement links TRBV7-2 to TRBJ2-1, with D tentatively TRBD1 or TRBD2 (6 bases each). In germline, CDR1 is SGHTA, CDR2 FQGNSA. The CDR3 is 16 amino acids. The germline V and J ends were trimmed by 2 bases and 5 bases, with 16 bases remaining between them. The CDR3 region has the DNA TGTGCCAGCAGCTTACCACAGGGACTGGCAAACAATGAGCAGTTCTTC. This gives the protein CASSLPQGLANNEQFF.

This clone was recorded many times. The V call is TRBV18, the J call TRBJ2-3; possible D gene TRBD2, 5 bases. Per the germline V gene, CDR1 is KGHSH and CDR2 is LQKENI. This CDR3 has 16 amino acids. Trimming left V 5 bases short and J 4 bases short, with 19 bases between. CDR3 in DNA: TGTGCCAGCTCAGCGCGTCCTCCTAGCTCGGCAGATACGCAGTATTTT. Residues: CASSARPPSSADTQYF.

This clone was detected many times. The chain recombines TRBV7-2 with TRBJ2-1, with D uncertain. The CDR3 has 11 amino acids. Trimming pared 6 bases from V and 4 bases from J, leaving 4 bases between. Germline loops: CDR1 SGHTA, CDR2 FQGNSA. CDR3 in amino acids: CASSYYNEQFF. CDR3 nucleotide sequence: TGTGCCAGCAGTTATTACAATGAGCAGTTCTTC.

The chain is built from TRBV29-1 and TRBJ1-2; tentatively, D is TRBD1 (5 bases). The CDR3 runs 15 residues. CDR1 is SQVTM, CDR2 ANQGSEA, per germline. V lost 1 base, J lost 2 bases, and 14 bases lay in between. CDR3 in DNA: TGCAGCGTTGAAGTCCCCCCCGGGGGGAACTATGGCTACACCTTC. It translates to CSVEVPPGGNYGYTF.

The chain links TRBV27 to TRBJ2-3; D not resolved. Germline CDR1 is MNHEY and CDR2 is SMNVEV (reference sequence). The CDR3 length is 14 residues. Trimming took off 6 bases at V and 1 base at J, with 11 bases between the two ends. This CDR3 is CASRGRPGTDTQYF. In DNA, the CDR3 is TGTGCCAGCAGGGGAAGGCCTGGCACAGATACGCAGTATTTT.

This clone has at least ten counts. CDR3 region: CASGLVPFGTYEQYF. CDR3 DNA: TGTGCTAGTGGTTTGGTACCGTTCGGGACCTACGAGCAGTACTTC. The chain uses TRBV12-5 and TRBJ2-7, with a weak D call TRBD2 (5 bases). The V gene lost 0 bases and the J gene lost 2 bases, with 11 bases spanning the gap. CDR1 is LGHNT and CDR2 is FRNRAP in the germline V gene. The CDR3 runs to 15 residues.

V is TRBV11-2 and J is TRBJ2-1; D call uncertain. The CDR3 loop spans 16 amino acids. With 1 base removed from V and 1 base from J, the gap between germline ends came to 11 bases. The V gene's germline CDR1 is SGHAT and CDR2 FQNNGV. CDR3 amino acids: CASSLAQVASYNEQFF. In DNA, the CDR3 is TGTGCCAGCAGCTTAGCCCAGGTAGCATCCTACAATGAGCAGTTCTTC.

This clone was picked up many times. The CDR3 nucleotides are TGCGCCAGCAGCCAAAGAGTTGGCGGTCAAGAGACCCAGTACTTC. This gives the protein CASSQRVGGQETQYF. The chain links TRBV4-3 to TRBJ2-5, with unresolved D. V lost 2 bases and J 2 bases, leaving 12 bases between the germline ends. The CDR3 spans 15 residues. The germline CDR1 and CDR2 sequences are LGHNA and YSLEER.

In this sample, this clone turned up a few times. The CDR3 spells CSALNYEQYF. The CDR3 DNA is TGCAGCGCCTTAAACTACGAGCAGTACTTC. The chain has TRBV29-1 and TRBJ2-7; D is undetermined. CDR3 size: 10 residues. Trimming took off 7 bases at V and 3 bases at J, with 7 bases between the two ends. The germline CDR1 and CDR2 sequences are SQVTM and ANQGSEA.

V usage is TRBV9 and J usage is TRBJ2-1; TRBD2 matches at 12 bases. Germline assignment: CDR1 SGDLS and CDR2 YYNGEE. The CDR3 spans 16 residues. V was pared by 2 bases and J by 3 bases, with 3 bases of the junction left unmatched. In DNA form, the CDR3 reads TGTGCCAGCAGCGTGCTAGCGGGAGGGTACTACAATGAGCAGTTCTTC. Its translation: CASSVLAGGYYNEQFF.

This clone was seen a few times. The V and J genes are TRBV7-2 and TRBJ1-2; D perhaps matches TRBD1 (5 bases). The CDR3 runs to 12 residues. Trimming stripped 4 bases from V and 13 bases from J, with 16 bases between. Germline CDR1 SGHTA, CDR2 FQGNSA. The CDR3 spells CASSSHKGPFTF. The CDR3 region has the DNA TGTGCCAGCAGCTCCCATAAGGGGCCTTTCACCTTC.

The chain joins TRBV7-5 to TRBJ1-2; the table's TRBD1 call for D was not verified on the DNA. TRBV7-5 is a pseudogene. The CDR3 consists of 15 residues. For the CDR3, the DNA is TGTGTCAGAAGTTCACTGCTGCGGACATGCTATGGCTACACCTTC. It specifies CVRSSLLRTCYGYTF.

CDR3 residues: CASSRGLAGGNNEQFF. Written as DNA, the CDR3 is TGTGCCAGCAGCCGAGGACTAGCGGGAGGTAACAATGAGCAGTTCTTC. This chain joins TRBV13 and TRBJ2-1; 14 nucleotides line up with TRBD2. With V trimmed by 5 bases and J by 5 bases, 5 bases remained unmatched. CDR1 and CDR2 (germline): PRHDT, FYEKMQ (reference sequence). The CDR3 loop spans 16 amino acids.

This clone was counted only a few times. The limits of the CDR3 on the DNA are not certain, so only TCRdb's listed CDR3 is given. The chain couples TRBV2 to TRBJ2-7; the table's TRBD2 call for D was not verified on the DNA. The CDR3 adds up to 12 amino acids, both ends counted. Germline CDR1 SNHLY, CDR2 FYNNEI. CDR3 protein: CASSTSTYEQYF.